This TCR beta chain is drawn from a study of CD8+CD57+ T cells in acquired aplastic anemia. Background on the study: Quantities of DNA derived from sorted CD4+ and CD8+ cells averaged 3.2 ug. Healthy donors averaged about 10 million reads for CD4+ cells.

The study's findings and limits: Around 30 sequences, all CD8+ CDR3, were shared between patients and controls.

V was pared by 6 bases and J by 7 bases, with 18 bases between. The CDR3 totals 14 residues. Using genomic DNA as the template, TCR beta VDJ and CDR3 profiling was carried out. MiXCR was run by TCRdb on the reads, yielding one entry per CDR3 protein. Here the sample spans some 220,000 distinct CDR3 sequences, roughly 33% being singletons. Regarding this clonotype: Its target is not known. This may be a read error: a much more frequent sequence differs by one nucleotide.

The sequenced sample consisted of sorted CD4+, CD8+, or CD8+CD57+ T cells (not recorded which) from PBMCs. The sequence was obtained from a human donor in good health, serving as a control. The chain has TRBV12-3 or TRBV12-4 and TRBJ2-5; the D gene is possibly TRBD1 (5 bases). DNA of the CDR3: TGTGCCAGCAGGATAACTGGGGCTAGGAGGACCCAGTACTTC. This gives the protein CASRITGARRTQYF.